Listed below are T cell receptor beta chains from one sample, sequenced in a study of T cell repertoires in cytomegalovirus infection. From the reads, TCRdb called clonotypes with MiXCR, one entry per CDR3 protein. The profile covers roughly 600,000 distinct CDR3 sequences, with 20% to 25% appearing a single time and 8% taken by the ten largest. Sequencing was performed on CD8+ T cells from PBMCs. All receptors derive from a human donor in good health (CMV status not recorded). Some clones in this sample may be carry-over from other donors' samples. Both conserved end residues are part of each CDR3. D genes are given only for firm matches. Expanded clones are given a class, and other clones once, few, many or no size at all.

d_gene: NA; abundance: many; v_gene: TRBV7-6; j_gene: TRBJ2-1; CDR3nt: TGTGCCAGCAGCTTAGTTATGCCAGGGATCCAGAACAATGAGCAGTTCTTC; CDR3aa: CASSLVMPGIQNNEQFF
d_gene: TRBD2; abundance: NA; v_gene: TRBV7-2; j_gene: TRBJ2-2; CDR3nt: TGTGCCAGCAGTTTTAGCGGGGGGTCCATCGGGGAGCTGTTTTTT; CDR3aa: CASSFSGGSIGELFF
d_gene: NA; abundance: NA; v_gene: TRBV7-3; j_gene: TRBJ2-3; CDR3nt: TGTGCCAGCAGCTGGCAGGGAGGCACAGATACGCAGTATTTT; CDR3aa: CASSWQGGTDTQYF
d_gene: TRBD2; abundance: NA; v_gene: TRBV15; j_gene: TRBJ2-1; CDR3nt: TGTGCCACCAGTCAGGAGCGGGGCTACAATGAGCAGTTCTTC; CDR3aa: CATSQERGYNEQFF
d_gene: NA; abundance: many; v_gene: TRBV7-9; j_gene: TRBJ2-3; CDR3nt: TGTGCCAGCACCCCGACGAACACAGATACGCAGTATTTT; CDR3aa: CASTPTNTDTQYF
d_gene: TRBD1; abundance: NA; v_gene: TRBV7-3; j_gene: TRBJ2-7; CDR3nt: TGTGCCAGCACGGGACAGACCTACGAGCAGTACTTC; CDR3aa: CASTGQTYEQYF
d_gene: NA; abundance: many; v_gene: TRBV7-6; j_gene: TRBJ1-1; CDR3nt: TGTGCCAGCAGCTCCGTGTCGGATATGAACACTGAAGCTTTCTTT; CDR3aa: CASSSVSDMNTEAFF
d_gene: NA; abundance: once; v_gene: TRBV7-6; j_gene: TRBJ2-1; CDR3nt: TGTGCCAGCAGCTCCCAGGGGAAAGGGGAGCAGTTCTTC; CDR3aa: CASSSQGKGEQFF
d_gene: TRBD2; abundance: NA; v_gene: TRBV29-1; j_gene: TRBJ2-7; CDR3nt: TGCAGCGCCTTAGGGACTAGCGGGGGACCTGCCTACGAGCAGTACTTC; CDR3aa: CSALGTSGGPAYEQYF
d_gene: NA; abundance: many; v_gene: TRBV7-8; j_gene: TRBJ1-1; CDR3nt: TGTGCCAGCAGCTTAGATGGGTACGGGAGGACAAACGAAGCTTTCTTT; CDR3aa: CASSLDGYGRTNEAFF
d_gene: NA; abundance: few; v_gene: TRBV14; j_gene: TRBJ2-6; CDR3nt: TGTGCCAGCAGCCTCGGCTGGGGTGGGGCCAACGTCCTGACTTTC; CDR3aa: CASSLGWGGANVLTF
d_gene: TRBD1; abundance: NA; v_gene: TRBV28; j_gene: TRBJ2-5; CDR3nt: TGTGCCAGCAGCAGCTTGGGACAGGAGGAGACCCAGTACTTC; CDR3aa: CASSSLGQEETQYF
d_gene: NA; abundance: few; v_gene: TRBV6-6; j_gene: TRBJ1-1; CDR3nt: TGTGCCAGCAGTTACTCGTCTGAGTTTGAAGCTTTCTTT; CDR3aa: CASSYSSEFEAFF
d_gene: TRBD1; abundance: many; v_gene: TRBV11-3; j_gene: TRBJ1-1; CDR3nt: TGTGCCAGCAGTAACACAGGGGCAAATTGGAACACTGAAGCTTTCTTT; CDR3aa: CASSNTGANWNTEAFF
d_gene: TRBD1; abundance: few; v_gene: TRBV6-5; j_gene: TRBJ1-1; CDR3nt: TGTGCCAGCAGTTACTGGGACAGTCTAACGAACACTGAAGCTTTCTTT; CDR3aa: CASSYWDSLTNTEAFF
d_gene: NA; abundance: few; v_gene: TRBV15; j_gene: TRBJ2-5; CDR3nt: TGTGCCACCAGCGGGACACGATCGGAGACCCAGTACTTC; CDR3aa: CATSGTRSETQYF
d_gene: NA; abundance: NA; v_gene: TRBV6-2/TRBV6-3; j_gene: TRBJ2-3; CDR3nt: TGTGCCAGCAGTTACTCTTGGGCAGGCACAGATACGCAGTATTTT; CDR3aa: CASSYSWAGTDTQYF
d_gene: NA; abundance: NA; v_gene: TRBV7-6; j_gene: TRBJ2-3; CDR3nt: TGTGCCAGCACCCCTGGGGAGGCACCCACAGATACGCAGTATTTT; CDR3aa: CASTPGEAPTDTQYF
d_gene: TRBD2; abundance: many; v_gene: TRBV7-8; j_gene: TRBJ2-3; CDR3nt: TGTGCCAGCAGTCCAAGCGGGGGGGTCACAGATACGCAGTATTTT; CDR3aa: CASSPSGGVTDTQYF
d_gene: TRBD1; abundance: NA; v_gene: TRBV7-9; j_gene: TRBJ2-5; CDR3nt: TGTGCCAGCAGCCACCCTGACAGGGTAGAGACCCAGTACTTC; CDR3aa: CASSHPDRVETQYF
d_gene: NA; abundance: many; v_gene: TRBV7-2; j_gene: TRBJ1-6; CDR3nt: TGTGCCAGCAGCTTAATTAGTCTGGAGGATTCACCCCTCCACTTT; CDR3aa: CASSLISLEDSPLHF
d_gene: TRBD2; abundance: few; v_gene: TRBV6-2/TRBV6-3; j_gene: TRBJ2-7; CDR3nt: TGTGCCAGCAGCTTGGGACTAGCGGACACCTACGAGCAGTACTTC; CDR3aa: CASSLGLADTYEQYF
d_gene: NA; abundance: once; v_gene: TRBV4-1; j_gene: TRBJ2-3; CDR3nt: TGTGCCAGCAGCCAAGTATTTCCACCAGACAGCACAGATACGCAGTATTTT; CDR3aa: CASSQVFPPDSTDTQYF
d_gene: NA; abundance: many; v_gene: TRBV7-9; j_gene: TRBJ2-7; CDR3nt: TGTGCCAGCAGCTCCCCCGTGCAGTACTACGAGCAGTACTTC; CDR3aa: CASSSPVQYYEQYF
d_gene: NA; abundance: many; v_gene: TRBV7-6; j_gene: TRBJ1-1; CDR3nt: TGTGCCAGCAGCTTAGGACGTAAAGGGGCACGGAACACTGAAGCTTTCTTT; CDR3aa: CASSLGRKGARNTEAFF
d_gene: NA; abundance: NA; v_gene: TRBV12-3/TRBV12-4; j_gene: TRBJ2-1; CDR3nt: TGTGCCAGCAGCGGGCCCTCCTACAATGAGCAGTTCTTC; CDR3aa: CASSGPSYNEQFF
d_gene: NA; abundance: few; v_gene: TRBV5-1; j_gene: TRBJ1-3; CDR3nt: TGCGCCAGCAGCACCGCGGGGCTCGGAAACACCATATATTTT; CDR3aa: CASSTAGLGNTIYF
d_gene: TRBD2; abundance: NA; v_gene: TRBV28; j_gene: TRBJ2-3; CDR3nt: TGTGCCAGCAGTTACAAGCGGGGGGTTTTCGCAGATACGCAGTATTTT; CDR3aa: CASSYKRGVFADTQYF
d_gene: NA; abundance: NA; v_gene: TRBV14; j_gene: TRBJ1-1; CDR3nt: TGTGCCAGCAGCCGGGATATCTTGAACACTGAAGCTTTCTTT; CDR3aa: CASSRDILNTEAFF
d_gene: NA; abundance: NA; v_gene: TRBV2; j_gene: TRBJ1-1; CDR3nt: TGTGCCAGCGGCCGGGACTCCGGGAACACTGAAGCTTTCTTT; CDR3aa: CASGRDSGNTEAFF
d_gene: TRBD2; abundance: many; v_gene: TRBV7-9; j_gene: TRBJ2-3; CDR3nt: TGTGCCAGCAGCTTAGGACTAGCGCCAGATACGCAGTATTTT; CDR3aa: CASSLGLAPDTQYF
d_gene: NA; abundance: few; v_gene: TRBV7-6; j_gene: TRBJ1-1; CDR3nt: TGTGCCAGCAGCTTAGCCTACCAGCCGAACACTGAAGCTTTCTTT; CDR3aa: CASSLAYQPNTEAFF